The sample holds many counts of the clone carrying this T cell receptor beta chain. This sample is part of a study of CD8 T cells in ankylosing spondylitis. Between the trimmed V and J ends, which lost 2 bases and 2 bases, there was a span of 10 bases. The length of the CDR3 is 14 residues. One entry per CDR3 protein, called by TCRdb with MiXCR from the 5' RACE reads. The data show 250,000 or so distinct CDR3 sequences, 20% to 30% seen once. Sequences were obtained from blood, either unsorted or a sorted T cell fraction (not recorded which). The chain recombines TRBV12-3 or TRBV12-4 with TRBJ2-7, with D possibly matching TRBD1 (6 bases). The receptor was isolated from a male donor with ankylosing spondylitis or in good health (not recorded which). The CDR3 spells CASSLNRVAYEQYF. The CDR3, as DNA: TGTGCCAGCAGTTTAAACAGGGTCGCCTACGAGCAGTACTTC.